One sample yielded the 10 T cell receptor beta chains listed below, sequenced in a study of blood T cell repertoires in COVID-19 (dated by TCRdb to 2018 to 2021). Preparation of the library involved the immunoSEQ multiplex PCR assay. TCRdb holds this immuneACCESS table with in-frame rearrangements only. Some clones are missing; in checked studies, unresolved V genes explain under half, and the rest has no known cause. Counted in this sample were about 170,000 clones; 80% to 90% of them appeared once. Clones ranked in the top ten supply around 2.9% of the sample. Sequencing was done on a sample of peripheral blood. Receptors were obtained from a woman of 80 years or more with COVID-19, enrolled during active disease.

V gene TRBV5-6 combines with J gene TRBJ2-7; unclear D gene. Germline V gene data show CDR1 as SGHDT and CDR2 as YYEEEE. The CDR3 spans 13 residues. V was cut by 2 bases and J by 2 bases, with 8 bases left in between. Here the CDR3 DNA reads TGTGCCAGCAGCTTTCCGGGTACCTACGAGCAGTACTTC. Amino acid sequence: CASSFPGTYEQYF.

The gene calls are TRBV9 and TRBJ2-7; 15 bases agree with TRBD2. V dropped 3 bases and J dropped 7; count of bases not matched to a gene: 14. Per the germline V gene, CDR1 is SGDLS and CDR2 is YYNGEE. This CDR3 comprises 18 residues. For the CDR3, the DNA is TGTGCCAGCAGCGCACACGGACTAGCGGGAGGGCCTCCAGGAGAGCAGTACTTC. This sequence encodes CASSAHGLAGGPPGEQYF.

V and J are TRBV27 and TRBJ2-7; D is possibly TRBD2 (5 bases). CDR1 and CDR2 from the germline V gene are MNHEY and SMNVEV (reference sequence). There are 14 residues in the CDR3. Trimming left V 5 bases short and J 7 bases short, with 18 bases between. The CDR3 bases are TGTGCCAGCAGTCTGGGTCCACCCTCGGGGGAGCAGTACTTC. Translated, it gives CASSLGPPSGEQYF.

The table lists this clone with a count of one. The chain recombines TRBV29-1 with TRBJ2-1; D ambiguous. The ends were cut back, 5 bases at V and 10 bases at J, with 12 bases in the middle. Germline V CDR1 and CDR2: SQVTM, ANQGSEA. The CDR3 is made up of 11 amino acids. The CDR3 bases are TGCAGCGTTACTGAACCAGGAGAGCAGTTCTTC. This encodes CSVTEPGEQFF.

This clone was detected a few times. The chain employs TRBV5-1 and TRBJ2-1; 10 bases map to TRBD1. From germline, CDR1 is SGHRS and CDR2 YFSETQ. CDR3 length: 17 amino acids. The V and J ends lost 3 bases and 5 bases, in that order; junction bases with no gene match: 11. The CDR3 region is CASSYPGQGKRNNEQFF. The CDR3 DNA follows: TGCGCCAGCAGCTATCCGGGACAGGGGAAAAGGAACAATGAGCAGTTCTTC.

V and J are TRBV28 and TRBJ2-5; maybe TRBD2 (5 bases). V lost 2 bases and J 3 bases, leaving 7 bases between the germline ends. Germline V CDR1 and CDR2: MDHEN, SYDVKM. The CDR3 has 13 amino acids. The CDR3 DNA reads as TGTGCCAGCAGTTTACAGAGGGAAGAGACCCAGTACTTC. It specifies CASSLQREETQYF.

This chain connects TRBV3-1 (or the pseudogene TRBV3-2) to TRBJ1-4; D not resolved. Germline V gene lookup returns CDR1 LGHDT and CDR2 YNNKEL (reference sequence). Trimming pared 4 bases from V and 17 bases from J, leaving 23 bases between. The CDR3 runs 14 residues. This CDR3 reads CASSLVSVESTLFF. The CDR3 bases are TGTGCCAGCAGCCTGGTGAGTGTGGAGTCGACCCTATTTTTT.

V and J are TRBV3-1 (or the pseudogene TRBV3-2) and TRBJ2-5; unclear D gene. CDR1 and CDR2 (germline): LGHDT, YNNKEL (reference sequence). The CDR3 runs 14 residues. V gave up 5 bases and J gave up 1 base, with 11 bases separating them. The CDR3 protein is CASSTRQFQETQYF. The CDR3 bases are TGTGCCAGCAGCACCAGGCAGTTCCAAGAGACCCAGTACTTC.

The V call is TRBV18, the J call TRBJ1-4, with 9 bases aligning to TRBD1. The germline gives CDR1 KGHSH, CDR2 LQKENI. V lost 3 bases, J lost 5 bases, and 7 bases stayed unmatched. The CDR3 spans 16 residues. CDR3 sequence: CASSPLGTGLNEKLFF. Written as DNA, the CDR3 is TGTGCCAGCTCACCCCTCGGGACAGGGCTCAATGAAAAACTGTTTTTT.

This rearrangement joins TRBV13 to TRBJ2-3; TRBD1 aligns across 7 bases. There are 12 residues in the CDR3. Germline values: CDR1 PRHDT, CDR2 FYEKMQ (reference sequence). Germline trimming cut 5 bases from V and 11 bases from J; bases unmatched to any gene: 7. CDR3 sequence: CASSPRQGVQYF. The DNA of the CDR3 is TGTGCCAGCAGCCCCCGACAGGGCGTGCAGTATTTT.